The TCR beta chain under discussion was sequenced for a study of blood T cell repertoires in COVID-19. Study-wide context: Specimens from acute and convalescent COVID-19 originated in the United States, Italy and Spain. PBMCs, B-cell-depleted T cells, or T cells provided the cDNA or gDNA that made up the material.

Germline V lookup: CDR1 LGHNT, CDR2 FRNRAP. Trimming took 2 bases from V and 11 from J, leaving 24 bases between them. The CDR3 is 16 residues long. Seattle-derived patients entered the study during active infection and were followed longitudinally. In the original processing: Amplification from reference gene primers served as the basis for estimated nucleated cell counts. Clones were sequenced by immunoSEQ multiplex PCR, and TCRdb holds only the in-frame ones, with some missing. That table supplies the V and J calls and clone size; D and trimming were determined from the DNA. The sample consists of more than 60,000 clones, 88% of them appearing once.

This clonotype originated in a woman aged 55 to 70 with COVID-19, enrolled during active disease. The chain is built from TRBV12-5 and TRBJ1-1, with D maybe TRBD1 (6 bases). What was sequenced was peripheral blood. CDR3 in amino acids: CASGLLGAPQGPYAFF. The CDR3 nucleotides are TGTGCTAGTGGTTTGCTTGGGGCGCCTCAGGGGCCGTACGCTTTCTTT.